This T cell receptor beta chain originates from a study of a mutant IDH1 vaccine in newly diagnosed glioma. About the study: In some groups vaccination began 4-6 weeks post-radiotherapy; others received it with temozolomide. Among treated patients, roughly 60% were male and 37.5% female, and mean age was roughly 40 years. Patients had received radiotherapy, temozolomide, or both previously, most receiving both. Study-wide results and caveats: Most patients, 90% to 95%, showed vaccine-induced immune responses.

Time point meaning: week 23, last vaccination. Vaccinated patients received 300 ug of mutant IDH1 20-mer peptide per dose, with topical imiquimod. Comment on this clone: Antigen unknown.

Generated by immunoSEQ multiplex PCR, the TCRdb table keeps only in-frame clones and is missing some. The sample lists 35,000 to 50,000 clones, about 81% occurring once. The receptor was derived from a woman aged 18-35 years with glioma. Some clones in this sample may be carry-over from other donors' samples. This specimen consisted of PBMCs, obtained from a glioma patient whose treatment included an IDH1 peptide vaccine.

The CDR3: CASSLLVQGPTEAFF. The CDR3 DNA follows: TGTGCCAGCAGCTTATTGGTACAGGGCCCCACTGAAGCTTTCTTT. The chain has TRBV7-2 and TRBJ1-1, with a weak D call TRBD1 (6 bases). V lost 2 bases to trimming and J lost 4 bases, with 14 bases between them. Germline lookup yields CDR1 SGHTA and CDR2 FQGNSA. The CDR3 loop spans 15 amino acids.